This entry features one TCR beta chain sequence. What it recognizes is unknown. Each CDR3 protein gets one entry after TCRdb re-called the 5' RACE reads with MiXCR. The sample holds about 300,000 distinct CDR3 sequences, about a fifth seen once. The V and J ends lost 7 bases and 0 bases respectively, with 10 bases between them. This CDR3 contains 14 residues. Per the germline V gene, CDR1 is SNHLY and CDR2 is FYNNEI. The data belong to a study of CD8 T cells in ankylosing spondylitis. Findings and limits, study-wide: Within peripheral blood, clones linked to disease were CD8+ and relatively rare.

This clonotype originated in a female donor with ankylosing spondylitis or in good health (not recorded which). The sequenced sample consisted of blood, either unsorted or a sorted T cell fraction (not recorded which). The chain combines TRBV2 with TRBJ1-5; no firm D call. The CDR3 spells CASTRAASNQPQHF. In nucleotides, the CDR3 is TGTGCCAGCACCCGGGCCGCTAGCAATCAGCCCCAGCATTTT.